This TCR beta chain was sequenced during a study of OX40 agonist ivuxolimab in advanced cancers. Study at large: Partial responses were recorded for three patients, including one with hepatocellular carcinoma and two with cutaneous melanoma.

This clone was counted only a few times. The CDR3 contains 15 residues. Germline V gene data show CDR1 as MGHRA and CDR2 as YSYEKL. Trimming left V 5 bases short and J 5 bases short, with 16 bases between. Assay used: immunoSEQ multiplex PCR; TCRdb lists only in-frame clones, some missing. Of tens of thousands of clones in the sample, 90% to 95% were seen once. The sequence derives from an adult with an advanced solid tumor such as melanoma, head and neck, liver or kidney cancer. The sample was CD4+ or CD8+ T cells sorted from blood, taken in a trial of the OX40 agonist ivuxolimab. This chain uses TRBV4-1 with TRBJ1-5, with D possibly TRBD1 on 6 matching bases. The CDR3 protein is CASSNLLGADQPQHF. CDR3 sequence (DNA): TGCGCCAGCAGCAACTTGTTGGGGGCCGATCAGCCCCAGCATTTT.